This T cell receptor (beta chain) was sequenced in a study of persistence of HIV-infected CD4 T cells. The V and J ends lost 7 bases and 3 bases respectively, with 13 bases between them. The germline CDR1 and CDR2 sequences are LNHDA and SQIVND (reference sequence). The CDR3 consists of 14 residues. The immunoSEQ assay was version 4, run in survey mode. Assay used: immunoSEQ multiplex PCR; TCRdb lists only in-frame clones, some missing. The data show about 40,000 clones, around 78% seen once. Overlapping HIV-1 Gag 15-mer peptides at about 1 ug per peptide per mL were used. CD40L/CD69 double-negative CD45RO-high memory CD4+ T cells were collected. Study-level points and caveats: Degenerate expanded CDR3beta sequences were enriched among CMV- and Gag-responding cells. Compared with CD3/CD28-stimulated cells, CMV- and Gag-responding cells showed lower TCRbeta richness.

Concerning this clone itself: Its antigen is unknown.

The source is an adult man with HIV who was CMV-seropositive. The rearrangement uses TRBV19 and TRBJ1-3; maybe TRBD1 (6 bases). The sequenced sample was CD4+ T cells sorted from PBMCs after 18-hour stimulation, obtained from a patient who received antiretroviral therapy. CDR3 in amino acids: CASNRGARGNTIYF. The CDR3 DNA reads as TGTGCCAGTAATCGGGGGGCGCGTGGAAACACCATATATTTT.